The clone carrying this TCR beta chain is a singleton in its sample. What it recognizes is unknown. The data were taken from a study of a mutant IDH1 vaccine in newly diagnosed glioma. Overall study: The start of vaccination came 4-6 weeks after radiotherapy alone, or with temozolomide cycles. Most patients had received both radiotherapy and temozolomide, the prior options being radiotherapy, temozolomide, or both.

The time point was: week 35, safety follow-up. Each dose of the vaccine consisted of 300 ug of mutant IDH1 20-mer peptide, with topical imiquimod. Germline V gene data show CDR1 as MNHEY and CDR2 as SVGAGI. V was shortened by 6 bases and J by 9 bases, with 9 bases between the two germline ends. The CDR3 covers 12 residues. Assay used: immunoSEQ multiplex PCR; TCRdb lists only in-frame clones, some missing. The table has fewer than 35,000 clones, 78% seen once; the top ten hold about 11%. Overall study findings and caveats: Detectable vaccine-induced immune responses arose in roughly 93% of patients.

This chain uses TRBV6-5 with TRBJ1-6; no firm D call. Here the sequenced sample was PBMCs, taken from a glioma patient whose treatment included an IDH1 peptide vaccine. The source of this sequence is a woman aged 35 to 49 with glioma. CDR3 DNA sequence: TGTGCCAGCAGACGACCTTTTTCACCCCTCCACTTT. It yields the protein CASRRPFSPLHF.